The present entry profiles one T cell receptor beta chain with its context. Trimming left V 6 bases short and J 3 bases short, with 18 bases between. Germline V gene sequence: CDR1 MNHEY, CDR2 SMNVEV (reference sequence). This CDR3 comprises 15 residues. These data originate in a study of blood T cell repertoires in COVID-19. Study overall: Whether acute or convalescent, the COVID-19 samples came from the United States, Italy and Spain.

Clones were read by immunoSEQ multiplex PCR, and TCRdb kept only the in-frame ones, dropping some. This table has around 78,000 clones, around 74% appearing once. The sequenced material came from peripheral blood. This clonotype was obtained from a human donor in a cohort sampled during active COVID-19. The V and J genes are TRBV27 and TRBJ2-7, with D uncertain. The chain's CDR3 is CASRRNSGAIYEQYF. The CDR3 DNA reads TGTGCCAGCAGAAGAAATAGTGGAGCAATCTACGAGCAGTACTTC.